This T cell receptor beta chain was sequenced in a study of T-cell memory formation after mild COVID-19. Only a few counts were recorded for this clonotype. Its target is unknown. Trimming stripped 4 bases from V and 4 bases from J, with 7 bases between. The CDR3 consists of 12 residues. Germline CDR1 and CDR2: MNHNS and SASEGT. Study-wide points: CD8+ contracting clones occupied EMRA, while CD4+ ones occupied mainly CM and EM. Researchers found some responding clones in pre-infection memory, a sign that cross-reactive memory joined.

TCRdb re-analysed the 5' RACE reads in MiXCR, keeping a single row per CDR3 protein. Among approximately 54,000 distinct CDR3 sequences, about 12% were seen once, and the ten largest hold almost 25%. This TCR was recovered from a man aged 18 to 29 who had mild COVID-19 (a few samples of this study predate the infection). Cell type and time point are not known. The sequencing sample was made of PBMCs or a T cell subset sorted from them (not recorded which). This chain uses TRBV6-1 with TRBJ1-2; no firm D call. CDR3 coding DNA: TGTGCCAGCAGTGGTTCGTCCTATGGCTACACCTTC. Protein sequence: CASSGSSYGYTF.